This paragraph reports one T cell receptor beta chain. No antigen is known for it. These data come from a study of shared clonotypes between healthy human individuals. Each donor was a Caucasian adult residing in Nashville, Tennessee. This CDR3 is built from 14 residues. V was clipped by 3 bases and J by 12 bases, with 18 bases between them. Germline CDR1 SGHNT, CDR2 YENEEA. Sequencing was at deep level. Over several immunoSEQ plates, each subset's genomic DNA was distributed in even portions. This table comes from immunoSEQ multiplex PCR, and its TCRdb copy is limited to in-frame clones, with some not included. The sample lists 1,500,000 or so clones; roughly 96% were seen once. General observations from the study: Represented diversity (both genetic and exposure-history) was limited by the small number of donors.

This chain joins TRBV11-3 and TRBJ2-1; a weak D match, TRBD2 (6 bases). This receptor was identified in a man under 40 in good health. The specimen was naive CD4+ T cells sorted from blood. Noted subset: CD45RA+ positively selected. The CDR3 sequence: CASSLEGTAEGQFF. CDR3 coding DNA: TGTGCCAGCAGCTTGGAGGGTACAGCGGAGGGGCAGTTCTTC.